One sample yielded the 21 T cell receptor beta chains listed below, sequenced in a study of cytomegalovirus exposure and HLA in healthy donors. PCR involved 60 Vbeta and 13 Jbeta primers. Assay used: immunoSEQ multiplex PCR; TCRdb lists only in-frame clones, some missing. The sample consists of about 160,000 clones, about three quarters of them appearing once. The sample consisted of PBMCs. The source is a woman in her thirties in good health and CMV-seronegative.

The chain joins TRBV15 to TRBJ2-3; tentatively, D is TRBD1 (6 bases). Germline V gene sequence: CDR1 LNHNV, CDR2 YYDKDF (reference sequence). The CDR3 has 17 amino acids. Deletions cut 3 bases from V and 3 bases from J, with 19 bases between. For the CDR3, the DNA is TGTGCCACCAGCAGTACACTTGGGACATCGGGGACAGATACGCAGTATTTT. This codes for CATSSTLGTSGTDTQYF.

The chain carries TRBV25-1 and TRBJ2-7; a weak D match, TRBD2 (6 bases). Trimming stripped 6 bases from V and 5 bases from J, with 20 bases between. This CDR3 is 15 amino acids long. Per the germline V gene, CDR1 is MGHDK and CDR2 is SYGVNS. CDR3 sequence: CASSIHSGVNNEQYF. The DNA of the CDR3 is TGTGCCAGCAGCATTCATTCGGGAGTGAATAACGAGCAGTACTTC.

The chain couples TRBV6-1 to TRBJ2-5; 10 bases map to TRBD1. Matching the DNA end better, TRBJ2-7 makes the J call doubtful. This CDR3 spans 13 amino acids. CDR1 MNHNS and CDR2 SASEGT come from the germline V gene. CDR3 residues: CASPGTGDNEQYF. Written as DNA, the CDR3 is TGTGCCAGTCCCGGGACAGGGGATAACGAGCAGTACTTC.

The J gene is TRBJ2-1, the V gene TRBV2, with 8 bases that match TRBD2. This CDR3 is 19 amino acids long. Looked up from germline, CDR1 is SNHLY and CDR2 is FYNNEI. Losses at the gene ends were 1 base for V and 0 bases for J; bases not matched to a gene: 11. CDR3 residues: CASSEGGGLAPRSYNEQFF. Here the CDR3 DNA reads TGTGCCAGCAGTGAAGGGGGAGGACTAGCCCCCCGCTCCTACAATGAGCAGTTCTTC.

This clone was observed once. The chain links TRBV6-1 to TRBJ2-2; tentative D call: TRBD2 (6 bases). The CDR3 contains 15 residues. CDR1 is MNHNS and CDR2 is SASEGT in the germline V gene. V shed 5 bases and J shed 3 bases, with 13 bases lying between them. The DNA of the CDR3 is TGTGCCAGCAGTCTTGAGTGGGGGGACACCGGGGAGCTGTTTTTT. Protein sequence: CASSLEWGDTGELFF.

The chain links TRBV29-1 to TRBJ2-5, with D maybe TRBD2 (6 bases). The CDR3 is 12 amino acids. With 7 bases removed from V and 7 bases from J, the gap between germline ends came to 16 bases. CDR1 is SQVTM, CDR2 ANQGSEA, per germline. The CDR3 DNA reads as TGCAGCGCTGGACGGGAGCCCTGGACCCAGTACTTC. It is translated as CSAGREPWTQYF.

The rearrangement joins TRBV7-9 to TRBJ2-7, with D perhaps matching TRBD2 (6 bases). Germline V gene sequence: CDR1 SEHNR, CDR2 FQNEAQ (reference sequence). V was pared by 5 bases and J by 3 bases, with 17 bases between. This CDR3 comprises 15 residues. The CDR3 region is CASSRSGSGNYEQYF. The CDR3, as DNA: TGTGCCAGCAGCCGCTCGGGTAGCGGAAACTACGAGCAGTACTTC.

J is TRBJ2-1 and V is TRBV18; D is perhaps TRBD2 (5 bases). The CDR3 runs 15 residues. The germline V gene encodes CDR1 KGHSH and CDR2 LQKENI. The V and J ends lost 5 bases and 6 bases respectively, with 17 bases between them. The CDR3 reads CASSSVAGVPNEQFF. DNA of the CDR3: TGTGCCAGCTCATCGGTTGCGGGCGTACCCAATGAGCAGTTCTTC. The full variable domain, in which reference TRBV18 and TRBJ2-1 provide the parts outside the CDR3, is NAGVMQNPRHLVRRRGQEARLRCSPMKGHSHVYWYRQLPEEGLKFMVYLQKENIIDESGMPKERFSAEFPKEGPSILRIQQVVRGDSAAYFCASSSVAGVPNEQFFGPGTRLTVL.

This clone was counted once. This rearrangement joins TRBV5-1 to TRBJ1-1; 8 bases agree with TRBD1. This CDR3 region has 14 residues. V shed 4 bases, J shed 6 bases, and the junction held 8 bases outside the gene matches. Looked up from germline, CDR1 is SGHRS and CDR2 is YFSETQ. The DNA of the CDR3 is TGCGCCAGCAGCGGCGGACAGGGTTGGGCTGAAGCTTTCTTT. The encoded protein is CASSGGQGWAEAFF.

The chain combines TRBV4-3 with TRBJ2-1; D is uncertain. This CDR3 is built from 15 residues. The V and J ends lost 0 bases and 4 bases respectively, with 10 bases between them. Looked up from germline, CDR1 is LGHNA and CDR2 is YSLEER. The CDR3, as DNA: TGCGCCAGCAGCCAAGATTTTGACTCATACAATGAGCAGTTCTTC. The encoded protein is CASSQDFDSYNEQFF.

This clone occurred a few times. The chain has TRBV12-5 and TRBJ1-1; 7 bases map to TRBD1. The CDR3 is made up of 17 amino acids. Germline CDR1 reads LGHNT; CDR2 reads FRNRAP. V shed 2 bases, J shed 2 bases, and the junction held 11 bases outside the gene matches. CDR3 sequence: CASGLQYAGGINTEAFF. The CDR3 coding sequence is TGTGCTAGTGGTTTGCAATATGCAGGGGGAATAAACACTGAAGCTTTCTTT.

The genes are TRBV19 and TRBJ2-2; the match to TRBD2 covers 16 bases. Germline-derived CDR1 and CDR2 are LNHDA and SQIVND (reference sequence). The CDR3 is 16 amino acids. The ends lost 7 bases at V and 5 bases at J; junction bases unmatched: 4. The CDR3 region has the DNA TGTGCCAGTACCGGGACTAGCGGGAGGGCGACCGGGGAGCTGTTTTTT. Protein sequence: CASTGTSGRATGELFF.

The chain carries TRBV7-7 and TRBJ2-3, with 10 bases identical to TRBD2. The CDR3 runs 15 residues. Trimming at V came to 7 bases and at J to 1 base, leaving 5 bases not matched to a gene. CDR1 is SSHAT, CDR2 FNYEAQ, per germline (reference sequence). CDR3 sequence: CASMPGTSGTDTQYF. CDR3 in DNA: TGTGCCAGCATGCCCGGGACTAGCGGCACAGATACGCAGTATTTT.

This chain uses TRBV6-5 with TRBJ2-2; maybe TRBD2 (6 bases). CDR1 and CDR2 (germline): MNHEY, SVGAGI. V was clipped by 5 bases and J by 2 bases, with 12 bases between them. This CDR3 spans 15 amino acids. The CDR3 protein is CASSNGLPNTGELFF. CDR3 DNA: TGTGCCAGCAGTAACGGACTACCAAACACCGGGGAGCTGTTTTTT.

CDR3 loop: CASSGQGAHGYTF. In DNA, the CDR3 is TGTGCCAGCAGTGGGCAGGGGGCGCACGGCTACACCTTC. The V and J genes are TRBV28 and TRBJ1-2; 8 nucleotides align to TRBD1. CDR1 MDHEN and CDR2 SYDVKM come from the germline V gene. The CDR3 length is 13 residues. With V trimmed by 5 bases and J by 8 bases, 7 bases remained unmatched.

This clone has just a few counts. The CDR3 spells CASSHKGRNQPQHF. The CDR3 nucleotides are TGTGCCAGTTCCCACAAGGGGCGCAATCAGCCCCAGCATTTT. V gene TRBV6-6 combines with J gene TRBJ1-5; the D gene is possibly TRBD1 (5 bases). CDR1 is MNHNY, CDR2 SVGAGI, per germline (reference sequence). Deletions cut 9 bases from V and 2 bases from J, with 14 bases between. The CDR3 extends over 14 amino acids.

This rearrangement joins TRBV6-6 to TRBJ1-6; D is perhaps TRBD1 (5 bases). The CDR3 extends over 13 amino acids. The germline CDR1 and CDR2 sequences are MNHNY and SVGAGI (reference sequence). Trimming removed 6 bases from V and 5 bases from J, with 8 bases in between. The CDR3 DNA sequence: TGTGCCAGCAGAGGGGCGAATAATTCACCCCTCCACTTT. Encoded protein: CASRGANNSPLHF.

This clone was observed a handful of times. J is TRBJ2-5 and V is TRBV10-3; D uncertain. The germline V gene has CDR1 ENHRY and CDR2 SYGVKD. There are 15 residues in the CDR3. Trimming pared 0 bases from V and 2 bases from J, leaving 10 bases between. The CDR3 loop reads CAISESASVQETQYF. CDR3 in DNA: TGTGCCATCAGTGAGTCGGCTAGTGTACAAGAGACCCAGTACTTC.

This clone came up once. V is TRBV7-9 and J is TRBJ2-1; 14 positions agree with TRBD2. J lost 8 bases, V lost 4 bases, and 4 bases had no gene match. Per the germline V gene, CDR1 is SEHNR and CDR2 is FQNEAQ (reference sequence). CDR3 length: 15 amino acids. DNA for the CDR3: TGTGCCAGCAGCTCGGGACTAGCGGGAGTCTATGAGCAGTTCTTC. Protein: CASSSGLAGVYEQFF.

This clone has more than one count but fewer than ten. This chain uses TRBV2 with TRBJ2-1, with D possibly matching TRBD2 (5 bases). Trimming cost V 2 bases and J 2 bases, with 13 bases left between them. The germline V gene has CDR1 SNHLY and CDR2 FYNNEI. CDR3 size: 16 residues. The CDR3 coding sequence is TGTGCCAGCAGTGAAAAGTTAAGCGGCCCCTACAATGAGCAGTTCTTC. It encodes CASSEKLSGPYNEQFF.

The rearrangement uses TRBV2 and TRBJ2-5; 7 bases match TRBD2. Germline lookup yields CDR1 SNHLY and CDR2 FYNNEI. The CDR3 runs 11 residues. The trim removed 10 bases at V and 4 bases at J, leaving 3 bases unmatched. CDR3 sequence: CATGGPETQYF. The CDR3, as DNA: TGTGCCACGGGGGGTCCAGAGACCCAGTACTTC.